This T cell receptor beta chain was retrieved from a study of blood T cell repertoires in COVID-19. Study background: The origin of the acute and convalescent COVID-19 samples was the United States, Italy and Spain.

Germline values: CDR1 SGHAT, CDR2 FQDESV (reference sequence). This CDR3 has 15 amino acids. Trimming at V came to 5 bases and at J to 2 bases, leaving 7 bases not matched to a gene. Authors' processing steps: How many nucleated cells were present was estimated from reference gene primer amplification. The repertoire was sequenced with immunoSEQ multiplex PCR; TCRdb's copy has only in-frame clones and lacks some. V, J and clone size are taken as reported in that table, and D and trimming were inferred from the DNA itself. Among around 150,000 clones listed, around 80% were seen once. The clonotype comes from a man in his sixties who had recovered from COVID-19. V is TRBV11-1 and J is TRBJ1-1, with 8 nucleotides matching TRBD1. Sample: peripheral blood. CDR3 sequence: CASSPRDRSNTEAFF. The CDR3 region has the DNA TGTGCCAGCAGCCCCCGGGACAGGAGCAACACTGAAGCTTTCTTT.